This TCR beta chain was profiled in a study of blood T cell repertoires in COVID-19. Some clones are missing from TCRdb's copy, which holds only in-frame ones; the method was immunoSEQ multiplex PCR. The data show around 310,000 clones, 85% to 90% seen once. Researchers sorted participants into cohorts using their self-reported clinical history. Material: PBMCs or T cells enriched from blood (not recorded which). This receptor was obtained from a woman under 40 who had recovered from COVID-19.

The CDR3 DNA reads as TGTGCCTGGTCTCAGGGTGGGTGGTCTGGGCAGTACTTC. It codes for CAWSQGGWSGQYF. V and J are TRBV30 and TRBJ2-7; D may be TRBD1 (5 bases). This CDR3 contains 13 residues. V lost 5 bases and J 9 bases, leaving 20 bases between the germline ends. Germline V lookup: CDR1 GTSNPN, CDR2 SVGIG (reference sequence).